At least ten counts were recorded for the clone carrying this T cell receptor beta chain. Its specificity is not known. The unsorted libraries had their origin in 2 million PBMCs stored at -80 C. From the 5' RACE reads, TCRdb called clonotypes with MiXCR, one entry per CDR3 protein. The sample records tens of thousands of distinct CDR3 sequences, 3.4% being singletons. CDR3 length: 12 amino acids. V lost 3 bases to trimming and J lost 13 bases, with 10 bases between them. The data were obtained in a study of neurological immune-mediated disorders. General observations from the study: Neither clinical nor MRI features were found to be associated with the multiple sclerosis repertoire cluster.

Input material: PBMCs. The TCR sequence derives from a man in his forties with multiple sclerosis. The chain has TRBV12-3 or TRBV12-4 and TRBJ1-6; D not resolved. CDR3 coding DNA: TGTGCCAGCAGTTTTTCTCCTGGCCCCCTCCACTTT. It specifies CASSFSPGPLHF.